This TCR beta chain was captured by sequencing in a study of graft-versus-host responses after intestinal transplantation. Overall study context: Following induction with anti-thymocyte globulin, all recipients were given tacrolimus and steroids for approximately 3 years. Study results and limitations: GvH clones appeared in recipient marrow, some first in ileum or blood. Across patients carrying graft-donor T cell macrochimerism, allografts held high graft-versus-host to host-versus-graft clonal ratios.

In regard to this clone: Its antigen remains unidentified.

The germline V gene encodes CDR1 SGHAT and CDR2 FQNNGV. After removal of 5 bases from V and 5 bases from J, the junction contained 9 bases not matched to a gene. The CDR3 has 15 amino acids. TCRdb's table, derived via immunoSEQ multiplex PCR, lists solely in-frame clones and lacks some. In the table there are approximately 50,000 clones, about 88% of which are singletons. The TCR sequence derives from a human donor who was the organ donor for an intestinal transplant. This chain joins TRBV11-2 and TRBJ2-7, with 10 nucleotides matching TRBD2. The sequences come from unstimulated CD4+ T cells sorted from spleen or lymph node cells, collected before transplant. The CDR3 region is CASSQTAGGPHEQYF. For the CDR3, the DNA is TGTGCCAGCAGCCAAACAGCGGGAGGGCCCCACGAGCAGTACTTC.